This T cell receptor beta chain was sequenced during a study of CXCR3-negative and CXCR3-positive naive CD8 T cells. Study details: With about 1.5 +/- 0.3 million reads per library, the TRB reads numbered 110 million to 150 million in total.

Through 5' RACE with UMI labels, the TRB cDNA libraries were prepared. After re-calling the 5' RACE reads, TCRdb lists one entry per CDR3 protein, DNA absent. This table holds about 50,000 distinct CDR3 sequences. Notes on the study in general: Relative to CXCR3-negative naive cells, CXCR3-positive naive cells had more hydrophobic TRB CDR3s. Naive CXCR3-positive and CXCR3-negative cells shared similar TRBV-TRBJ usage, unlike memory cells.

A note on this clonotype: Its target is unknown.

The CDR3 covers 13 residues. CDR1 and CDR2 from the germline V gene are LGHNA and YSLEER. The V call is TRBV4-3, the J call TRBJ2-3; TCRdb gives TRBD1 as the D gene, but with no DNA this cannot be confirmed. Sequences were obtained from naive CXCR3+ CD8+ T cells from blood. Sample subset: CD45RO-CCR7+CD27+CD95- naive CD8+ T cells expressing CXCR3 (TNR3+). The sequence was collected from a human donor in good health. Some clones in this sample may be carry-over from other donors' samples. The CDR3 loop is CASSRGTADTQYF.